These 18 T cell receptor beta chains were all obtained from the same sample, sequenced in a study of CD8+CD57+ T cells in acquired aplastic anemia. TCR beta VDJ and CDR3 were profiled, and genomic DNA was the template. Using its own MiXCR run on the reads, TCRdb lists one record per CDR3 protein. The data contain about 190,000 distinct CDR3 sequences, 50% to 55% of them singletons. The sample consisted of sorted CD4+, CD8+, or CD8+CD57+ T cells (not recorded which) from PBMCs. The receptors shown here come from a human donor in good health, serving as a control.

Concerning this clonotype: With a much larger clone just one base away, this may be a read error. The chain joins TRBV6-5 to TRBJ1-1; D unresolved. Per germline, CDR1 MNHEY and CDR2 SVGAGI. The CDR3 contains 14 residues. CDR3 coding DNA: TGTGCCGGCAGTTATACTACATGGGACACTGAAGCTTTCTTT. Protein sequence: CAGSYTTWDTEAFF.

The genes are TRBV7-9 and TRBJ1-6, with TRBD1 matching 7 bases. The trim removed 5 bases at V and 9 bases at J, leaving 10 bases unmatched. In germline, CDR1 is SEHNR, CDR2 FQNEAQ (reference sequence). The length of the CDR3 is 15 residues. The CDR3 bases are TGTGCCAGCAGCCGAGATAGGGGGCCGGGTTCACCCCTCCACTTT. It encodes CASSRDRGPGSPLHF.

The chain links TRBV9 to TRBJ2-2; the D is unclear. CDR3 size: 14 residues. Per the germline V gene, CDR1 is SGDLS and CDR2 is YYNGEE. V was pared by 5 bases and J by 0 bases, with 8 bases between. The DNA for the CDR3 is TGTGCCAGCAGTTACAATTCGAACACCGGGGAGCTGTTTTTT. This gives the protein CASSYNSNTGELFF.

This clonotype was recorded at least ten times. The chain joins TRBV5-4 to TRBJ2-4; the match to TRBD1 covers 10 bases. The V and J ends lost 3 bases and 8 bases, in that order; junction bases with no gene match: 5. The germline V gene has CDR1 SGHNT and CDR2 YYREEE (reference sequence). This CDR3 region has 14 residues. As DNA, the CDR3 is TGTGCCAGCAGCTCTACCGGACAGGGGGACATTCAGTACTTC. Translated, it gives CASSSTGQGDIQYF.

This clonotype has at least ten counts. J is TRBJ1-6 and V is TRBV7-2, with D perhaps matching TRBD1 (6 bases). Deletions cut 3 bases from V and 9 bases from J, with 15 bases between. Germline V gene data show CDR1 as SGHTA and CDR2 as FQGNSA. The CDR3 spans 15 residues. The DNA of the CDR3 is TGTGCCAGCAGCTTGGAAGGGGGGGTTCGTTCACCCCTCCACTTT. It encodes CASSLEGGVRSPLHF.

This clonotype was seen at least ten times. The gene calls are TRBV18 and TRBJ1-1, with 7 bases that match TRBD1. CDR1 and CDR2 from the germline V gene are KGHSH and LQKENI. The CDR3 runs 12 residues. V shed 5 bases, J shed 12 bases, and the junction held 9 bases outside the gene matches. CDR3 sequence reads: CASSDKGGESFF. As DNA, the CDR3 is TGTGCCAGCTCAGATAAAGGGGGCGAGTCTTTCTTT.

This clonotype has just one count. The chain uses TRBV6-6 and TRBJ2-7, with 7 bases aligning to TRBD2. This CDR3 has 15 amino acids. V shed 5 bases and J 3 bases; nucleotides not matched to a gene: 10. Looked up from germline, CDR1 is MNHNY and CDR2 is SVGAGI (reference sequence). This chain's CDR3 is CASSRSGGMYYEQYF. The CDR3 DNA reads TGTGCCAGCAGTCGATCGGGGGGAATGTACTACGAGCAGTACTTC.

The V call is TRBV15, the J call TRBJ2-6, with D unresolved. Germline-derived CDR1 and CDR2 are LNHNV and YYDKDF (reference sequence). This CDR3 is 19 amino acids long. V lost 4 bases, J lost 1 base, and 20 bases lay in between. The DNA of the CDR3 is TGTGCCACCAGCACCCAAGGGCAAGGGCTCTGGTCTGGGGCCAACGTCCTGACTTTC. Protein sequence: CATSTQGQGLWSGANVLTF. Full variable domain (missing parts from reference TRBV15 and TRBJ2-6): DAMVIQNPRYQVTQFGKPVTLSCSQTLNHNVMYWYQQKSSQAPKLLFHYYDKDFNNEADTPDNFQSRRPNTSFCFLDIRSPGLGDTAMYLCATSTQGQGLWSGANVLTFGAGSRLTVL.

Many counts were recorded for this clonotype. The chain recombines TRBV19 with TRBJ1-5; 8 bases are shared with TRBD1. CDR1 and CDR2 (germline): LNHDA, SQIVND (reference sequence). Germline trimming cut 0 bases from V and 4 bases from J; bases unmatched to any gene: 8. CDR3 length: 17 amino acids. CDR3 DNA: TGTGCCAGTAGTATAGATCTGAACAGGGGGTGGAATCAGCCCCAGCATTTT. Amino acids: CASSIDLNRGWNQPQHF.

The rearrangement links TRBV10-3 to TRBJ2-3, with 7 bases aligning to TRBD1. This CDR3 has 17 residues. V lost 1 base and J lost 6; bases outside the gene matches: 13. The germline gives CDR1 ENHRY, CDR2 SYGVKD. As DNA, the CDR3 is TGTGCCATCAGTGAGTTGACCCTGAGAGGGGGCGTGGATACGCAGTATTTT. Encoded protein: CAISELTLRGGVDTQYF.

The V gene is TRBV11-2, the J gene TRBJ1-2, with D maybe TRBD1 (5 bases). V was cut by 3 bases and J by 5 bases, with 16 bases left in between. The CDR3 contains 15 residues. Germline V gives CDR1 SGHAT, CDR2 FQNNGV. The CDR3 sequence: CASSLGEGQGYGYTF. CDR3 nucleotide sequence: TGTGCCAGCAGCTTGGGGGAAGGGCAAGGGTATGGCTACACCTTC.

This rearrangement joins TRBV7-9 to TRBJ2-1, with 11 bases that match TRBD2. After removal of 4 bases from V and 8 bases from J, the junction contained 10 bases not matched to a gene. The CDR3 is 16 amino acids. The germline V gene has CDR1 SEHNR and CDR2 FQNEAQ (reference sequence). As DNA, the CDR3 is TGTGCCAGCAGCTCGTCACTAGCGGGAGTAGGTGATGAGCAGTTCTTC. Residues: CASSSSLAGVGDEQFF.

As for this clonotype: One junction end does not reproduce the germline sequence, and a read error may be involved. This chain joins TRBV18 and TRBJ1-1, with D possibly being TRBD1 (5 bases). The germline gives CDR1 KGHSH, CDR2 LQKENI. The CDR3 covers 13 residues. Here the CDR3 DNA reads TGTGCCAGCTCACAGGGGCAGAACACTGGAGCTTTCTTT. Protein product: CASSQGQNTGAFF.

This chain links TRBV11-2 with TRBJ2-2; D is possibly TRBD1 (6 bases). Per the germline V gene, CDR1 is SGHAT and CDR2 is FQNNGV. V gave up 1 base and J gave up 7 bases, with 10 bases separating them. The CDR3 contains 14 residues. CDR3 nucleotides: TGTGCCAGCAGCTTAGTGGGGGCGAGCGGGGAGCTGTTTTTT. Protein sequence: CASSLVGASGELFF.

V usage is TRBV7-9 and J usage is TRBJ2-1, with 8 bases that match TRBD1. V shed 5 bases, J shed 6 bases, and the junction held 9 bases outside the gene matches. The V gene's germline CDR1 is SEHNR and CDR2 FQNEAQ (reference sequence). There are 15 residues in the CDR3. The CDR3 region has the DNA TGTGCCAGCAGCCCGTCGGACAGGGCCGTCAATGAGCAGTTCTTC. Protein sequence: CASSPSDRAVNEQFF. The entire variable domain, with the rest obtained from reference TRBV7-9 and TRBJ2-1, is as follows: DTGVSQNPRHKITKRGQNVTFRCDPISEHNRLYWYRQTLGQGPEFLTYFQNEAQLEKSRLLSDRFSAERPKGSFSTLEIQRTEQGDSAMYLCASSPSDRAVNEQFFGPGTRLTVL.

This clonotype showed up many times. The genes are TRBV5-8 and TRBJ2-1; TRBD2 matches 11 bases. J lost 6 bases, V lost 1 base, and 9 bases had no gene match. From germline, CDR1 is SGHTS and CDR2 YDEGEE. The CDR3 covers 17 residues. The chain's CDR3 is CASSLPLSSGGLNEQFF. The CDR3 DNA is TGTGCCAGCAGCTTGCCGCTCTCTAGCGGGGGGCTCAATGAGCAGTTCTTC. Filled out from reference TRBV5-8 and TRBJ2-1, the complete variable domain reads EAGVTQSPTHLIKTRGQQATLRCSPISGHTSVYWYQQALGLGLQFLLWYDEGEERNRGNFPPRFSGRQFPNYSSELNVNALELEDSALYLCASSLPLSSGGLNEQFFGPGTRLTVL.

In the case of this clonotype: One base away lies a much larger clone, so this may be a sequencing read error. CDR3 DNA: TGTGCCAGCAGTTCGGGACTAGCGGGCGTCTACGAGCAGTACTTC. Protein product: CASSSGLAGVYEQYF. This sequence joins TRBV6-5 and TRBJ2-7; TRBD2 agrees at 12 bases. With V trimmed by 4 bases and J by 3 bases, 4 bases remained unmatched. Germline assignment: CDR1 MNHEY and CDR2 SVGAGI. The CDR3 totals 15 residues.

This chain uses TRBV7-2 with TRBJ1-3, with 10 bases aligning to TRBD1. V dropped 5 bases and J dropped 0; count of bases not matched to a gene: 7. The CDR3 spans 17 residues. The germline gives CDR1 SGHTA, CDR2 FQGNSA. CDR3 in DNA: TGTGCCAGCAGCCCCGACAGGGGGCTCCGCTCTGGAAACACCATATATTTT. This codes for CASSPDRGLRSGNTIYF.